Listed below are T cell receptor beta chains from one sample, sequenced in a study of human T cells and chemical hapten exposure. TCRdb fed the RACE reads into MiXCR, producing one record per CDR3 protein. The sample contains roughly 360,000 distinct CDR3 sequences, around 4.8% of which appear only once. This specimen was whole blood, taken in connection with sensitization to the hapten diphenylcyclopropenone (DPC). Receptor source: a woman in her forties or fifties with alopecia areata. Some clones in this sample may be carry-over from other donors' samples. Both conserved end residues are trimmed from each CDR3. A D gene is named only where the DNA matches it firmly.

TRBV15 | . | ATSNPRSTDTQY
TRBV25-1 | . | ASSELYTANTEAF
TRBV7-9 | . | ASRGGDEAF
TRBV9 | . | ASILRDLNEKLF
TRBV12-3/TRBV12-4 | TRBD1 | ASNPGQGTDTQY
TRBV10-2 | TRBD1 | ASSLQPSGGNSNQPQH
TRBV5-8 | . | ASSLAPGENTIY
TRBV7-3 | . | ASSLIQGHGYT
TRBV10-3 | . | AIKIQGSNTEAF
TRBV7-9 | TRBD1 | ASNLGMGQAPYEQY
TRBV21-1 | . | ASSRARRTGTVNNEQF
TRBV9 | TRBD2 | ASSPYSGGETQY
TRBV5-1 | . | ASRGLADTYNEQF
TRBV20-1 | TRBD1 | SALTGGNEKLF
TRBV27 | TRBD2 | ASSFRRGTSSIRTGELF
TRBV27 | . | ASSLSWDSTEAF
TRBV10-3 | TRBD1 | ATLGGDRGPHSGANVLT
TRBV20-1 | TRBD2 | SAIYPGLADYEQY
TRBV20-1 | . | SARSLHKGPEAF
TRBV29-1 | . | SALEGAGEQY
TRBV30 | . | AWSVRSEQY
TRBV20-1 | . | SAGRGTQNYGYT
TRBV11-2 | TRBD2 | ASSFSSFSGRAYEQY
TRBV3-1 | TRBD2 | ASSQGLLAGDYNEQF
TRBV12-3/TRBV12-4 | . | ASSFIGGHNEQF
TRBV24-1 | TRBD1 | ATGTGAQETQY
TRBV7-2 | . | ASSLARLNTDTQY
TRBV4-1 | . | ASSQGPDRATYEQY
TRBV6-2/TRBV6-3 | TRBD2 | ASRQLAGAGNEQF
TRBV14 | . | ASSHPFRGYSNQPQH
TRBV12-3/TRBV12-4 | TRBD1 | ASRRDRTQDTQY
TRBV29-1 | . | SVEDRRAF
TRBV28 | . | ASSLLADSYSNQPQH
TRBV2 | . | ASSEAGRVQETQY
TRBV20-1 | TRBD1 | SAPDRGAYGYT
TRBV30 | . | AWSVTKAF
TRBV6-6 | . | ASSFFQYNEKLF
TRBV5-1 | . | ASSLGVGVSGNIQY
TRBV5-1 | TRBD1 | ASSLRTGGTGTGELF
TRBV30 | . | AWSHFYEQY
TRBV14 | . | ASSQDYGSQETQY
TRBV6-1 | . | ASSPWDYEQY
TRBV4-1 | . | ASSQSWGPTDTQY
TRBV19 | . | ASSAYSRVMGLGGSYNEQF
TRBV29-1 | TRBD2 | SVDWGTSGSYEQY
TRBV9 | . | ASSALGEGNSPLH
TRBV28 | . | ASLRPAGLDWEEQF
TRBV7-8 | TRBD2 | ASSLPGLASGNEQF
TRBV5-1 | . | ASSFGSGLGEQY